These 8 T cell receptor beta chains came from one sample sequenced in a study of blood T cell repertoires in COVID-19. The data were produced by immunoSEQ multiplex PCR, yet TCRdb's version contains in-frame clones alone and is incomplete. The repertoire consists of around 100,000 clones, with around 90% occurring once and the leading ten covering about 18%. The sample taken for sequencing was peripheral blood. These receptors all come from a man between 50 and 59 years old with acute or convalescent COVID-19.

CDR3 region: CARITGTGGNQPQHF. The DNA for the CDR3 is TGTGCCAGGATCACCGGGACAGGGGGGAATCAGCCCCAGCATTTT. The chain recombines TRBV6-5 with TRBJ1-5; TRBD1 matches 11 bases. Trimming cost V 9 bases and J 4 bases; bases outside gene matches: 8. The length of the CDR3 is 15 residues. CDR1 MNHEY and CDR2 SVGAGI come from the germline V gene.

The rearrangement links TRBV9 to TRBJ2-1; D is unclear. Germline lookup yields CDR1 SGDLS and CDR2 YYNGEE. The CDR3 is 11 amino acids. V gave up 3 bases and J gave up 7 bases, with 5 bases separating them. CDR3 sequence reads: CASSDQNEQFF. Written as DNA, the CDR3 is TGTGCCAGCAGCGACCAGAATGAGCAGTTCTTC.

The V gene is TRBV6-5, the J gene TRBJ1-1; D remains unclear. The germline V gene encodes CDR1 MNHEY and CDR2 SVGAGI. With 10 bases removed from V and 2 bases from J, the gap between germline ends came to 5 bases. The CDR3 extends over 10 amino acids. The CDR3 is CAIPNTEAFF. As DNA, the CDR3 is TGTGCCATCCCTAACACTGAAGCTTTCTTT.

The gene calls are TRBV6-2 or TRBV6-3 and TRBJ2-3; possible D gene TRBD2, 6 bases. V gave up 5 bases and J gave up 2 bases, with 14 bases separating them. CDR1 is MNHEY and CDR2 is SVGEGT in the germline V gene. The CDR3 loop spans 15 amino acids. The CDR3 sequence: CASSTGVSVTDTQYF. The CDR3 region has the DNA TGTGCCAGCAGTACGGGGGTCTCGGTCACAGATACGCAGTATTTT.

The V call is TRBV10-3, the J call TRBJ2-7, with D tentatively TRBD2 (6 bases). The ends were cut back, 5 bases at V and 5 bases at J, with 16 bases in the middle. The CDR3 spans 14 residues. Germline V gene sequence: CDR1 ENHRY, CDR2 SYGVKD. Here the CDR3 reads CAISRDSGSDEQYF. The CDR3 DNA follows: TGTGCCATCAGTCGGGACTCGGGTAGCGACGAGCAGTACTTC.

The chain joins TRBV28 to TRBJ1-4; TRBD1 aligns across 7 bases. The germline V gene encodes CDR1 MDHEN and CDR2 SYDVKM. Germline trimming cut 9 bases from V and 4 bases from J; bases unmatched to any gene: 11. The CDR3 loop spans 15 amino acids. CDR3 amino acids: CASHPGDSRNEKLFF. Here the CDR3 DNA reads TGTGCCAGTCACCCAGGGGACAGCCGTAATGAAAAACTGTTTTTT.

CDR3 sequence reads: CASSEFQGRDGYTF. CDR3 coding DNA: TGCGCCAGCAGTGAGTTTCAGGGCCGGGATGGCTACACCTTC. The rearrangement uses TRBV10-1 and TRBJ1-2, with D tentatively TRBD1 (5 bases). V lost 1 base, J lost 6 bases, and 12 bases lay in between. Per the germline V gene, CDR1 is WNHNN and CDR2 is SYGVQD (reference sequence). This CDR3 spans 14 amino acids.

This chain uses TRBV6-2 or TRBV6-3 with TRBJ1-5, with TRBD1 as a possible D gene (5 bases). V was clipped by 6 bases and J by 0 bases, with 18 bases between them. Germline-derived CDR1 and CDR2 are MNHEY and SVGEGT. The CDR3 sequence is 17 residues long. The CDR3, as DNA: TGTGCCAGCAGCCCTGGGATCGGGGGATATAGCAATCAGCCCCAGCATTTT. It codes for CASSPGIGGYSNQPQHF.